The 31 T cell receptor beta chains below were found in one sample sequenced in a study of cytomegalovirus exposure and HLA in healthy donors (dated by TCRdb to about 2017). The library was generated by the immunoSEQ multiplex PCR assay. For the multiplex PCR, a mixture combining 60 forward primers for TCR Vbeta segments and 13 reverse primers for TCR Jbeta segments was used. Sourced from immuneACCESS, this table was stored by TCRdb with only in-frame sequences that have V and J called. A share of the clones is absent; for the studies checked, an unresolved V gene accounts for under half, and the remainder has no known explanation. The sample has roughly 200,000 clones on record, over 65% of them singletons. 3% to 4.5% of the sample lies in the top ten. The sequenced material came from PBMCs. All receptors derive from an older woman in good health and CMV-seropositive.

This clone was observed a handful of times. The chain employs TRBV4-3 and TRBJ1-2; D uncertain. Germline CDR1 reads LGHNA; CDR2 reads YSLEER. The CDR3 spans 14 residues. V gave up 1 base and J gave up 4 bases, with 10 bases separating them. The CDR3 bases are TGCGCCAGCAGCCAAGCCCCGAACTTCTATGGCTACACCTTC. Protein sequence: CASSQAPNFYGYTF.

CDR3: CASSPTGIRGINNSPLHF. The CDR3 coding sequence is TGTGCCAGCTCACCAACGGGCATAAGAGGGATCAATAATTCACCCCTCCACTTT. The V and J genes are TRBV18 and TRBJ1-6, with unresolved D. V was shortened by 2 bases and J by 5 bases, with 19 bases between the two germline ends. CDR3 length: 18 residues. CDR1 is KGHSH and CDR2 is LQKENI in the germline V gene.

V and J are TRBV28 and TRBJ2-7, with 8 bases fitting TRBD1. CDR1 is MDHEN, CDR2 SYDVKM, per germline. J lost 1 base, V lost 3 bases, and 5 bases had no gene match. The CDR3 has 15 residues. The CDR3 DNA sequence: TGTGCCAGCAGTTTTTACAGGGGGGCGTCCTACGAGCAGTACTTC. This sequence encodes CASSFYRGASYEQYF.

The chain couples TRBV5-6 to TRBJ1-6, with D possibly TRBD1 on 5 matching bases. V was trimmed by 5 bases and J by 9 bases, leaving 15 bases between them. Germline V lookup: CDR1 SGHDT, CDR2 YYEEEE. The CDR3 contains 14 residues. The CDR3: CASSFQGTGSPLHF. The CDR3 DNA sequence: TGTGCCAGCAGTTTTCAGGGAACAGGTTCACCCCTCCACTTT.

The rearrangement uses TRBV9 and TRBJ2-3; 11 positions agree with TRBD2. The junction had 4 bases not matched to a gene; V was cut back by 3 bases and J by 1 base. Per the germline V gene, CDR1 is SGDLS and CDR2 is YYNGEE. The CDR3 loop spans 16 amino acids. In nucleotides, the CDR3 is TGTGCCAGCAGCGCCCTGGGACTAGCGGGCACAGATACGCAGTATTTT. This translates into CASSALGLAGTDTQYF. Complete variable domain (other parts from reference TRBV9 and TRBJ2-3): DSGVTQTPKHLITATGQRVTLRCSPRSGDLSVYWYQQSLDQGLQFLIQYYNGEERAKGNILERFSAQQFPDLHSELNLSSLELGDSALYFCASSALGLAGTDTQYFGPGTRLTVL.

The gene calls are TRBV15 and TRBJ2-7; 7 bases line up with TRBD2. The V and J ends lost 1 base and 3 bases, in that order; junction bases with no gene match: 12. The CDR3 is 17 residues long. Germline loops: CDR1 LNHNV, CDR2 YYDKDF (reference sequence). This CDR3 is CATSRALTGEGYYEQYF. For the CDR3, the DNA is TGTGCCACCAGCAGAGCCCTAACGGGGGAGGGCTACTACGAGCAGTACTTC.

This clone showed up just a few times. The CDR3 nucleotides read TGTGCCAGCAGGCCGGGACTAGCCGACTACGAGCAGTACTTC. It encodes CASRPGLADYEQYF. The chain is built from TRBV6-1 and TRBJ2-7, with 9 positions matching TRBD2. This CDR3 is 14 amino acids long. The V gene end was trimmed by 6 bases and the J gene end by 3 bases; junction bases not matched to a gene: 6. From germline, CDR1 is MNHNS and CDR2 SASEGT.

The chain combines TRBV19 with TRBJ1-2, with TRBD1 as a possible D gene (5 bases). V was clipped by 8 bases and J by 5 bases, with 21 bases between them. The germline V gene encodes CDR1 LNHDA and CDR2 SQIVND (reference sequence). CDR3 size: 15 residues. CDR3 protein: CASSVDSPTVYGYTF. CDR3 coding DNA: TGTGCCAGTTCCGTCGACAGCCCCACCGTGTATGGCTACACCTTC.

The chain carries TRBV5-1 and TRBJ2-1, with a possible D match to TRBD2 (5 bases). The ends were cut back, 4 bases at V and 5 bases at J, with 19 bases in the middle. CDR3 length equals 16 residues. Germline V gene sequence: CDR1 SGHRS, CDR2 YFSETQ. The CDR3 DNA sequence: TGCGCCAGCAGCGCCCGCCCGTCGGGAAACCACAATGAGCAGTTCTTC. Translating gives CASSARPSGNHNEQFF.

This chain connects TRBV6-6 to TRBJ2-7, with no clear D. Trimming left V 2 bases short and J 2 bases short, with 7 bases between. The germline V gene encodes CDR1 MNHNY and CDR2 SVGAGI (reference sequence). CDR3 length: 13 residues. CDR3 region: CASSYLETYEQYF. The CDR3 DNA follows: TGTGCCAGCAGTTACCTGGAGACCTACGAGCAGTACTTC.

In regard to this clone: A read error may produce the germline difference seen at one junction end. The rearrangement joins TRBV7-8 to TRBJ2-6; 12 nucleotides agree with TRBD1. This CDR3 comprises 19 residues. CDR1 is SGHVS, CDR2 FQNEAQ, per germline. The CDR3 region is CASSLGQGTGGSGANGLTF. CDR3 in DNA: TGTGCCAGCAGCTTAGGGCAGGGGACAGGGGGCTCTGGGGCCAACGGCCTGACTTTC. The full variable domain, completed using reference TRBV7-8 and TRBJ2-6, is GAGVSQSPRYKVAKRGQDVALRCDPISGHVSLFWYQQALGQGPEFLTYFQNEAQLDKSGLPSDRFFAERPEGSVSTLKIQRTQQEDSAVYLCASSLGQGTGGSGANGLTFGAGSRLTVL.

The J gene is TRBJ2-5, the V gene TRBV27; 9 bases map to TRBD1. CDR3 length: 15 residues. From germline, CDR1 is MNHEY and CDR2 SMNVEV (reference sequence). V shed 3 bases and J 4 bases; nucleotides not matched to a gene: 6. CDR3 protein: CASSLHRGLVETQYF. The CDR3 nucleotides read TGTGCCAGCAGTTTGCACAGGGGGCTGGTAGAGACCCAGTACTTC.

The chain is built from TRBV28 and TRBJ2-3; D perhaps matches TRBD1 (5 bases). The CDR3 loop spans 15 amino acids. Between the trimmed V and J ends, which lost 3 bases and 0 bases, there was a span of 10 bases. Germline lookup yields CDR1 MDHEN and CDR2 SYDVKM. CDR3 sequence: CASSLRRTSTDTQYF. In DNA form, the CDR3 reads TGTGCCAGCAGTTTGCGCAGGACAAGCACAGATACGCAGTATTTT.

The rearrangement uses TRBV7-7 and TRBJ2-5; maybe TRBD1 (6 bases). Trimming cost V 1 base and J 4 bases, with 16 bases left between them. CDR1 is SSHAT, CDR2 FNYEAQ, per germline (reference sequence). The CDR3 has 16 amino acids. CDR3 loop: CASSLGGTPTGETQYF. In DNA form, the CDR3 reads TGTGCCAGCAGCTTAGGGGGGACACCCACGGGAGAGACCCAGTACTTC.

The CDR3 nucleotides are TGTGCCAGCTCAACAGACTACAATCAGCCCCAGCATTTT. Residues: CASSTDYNQPQHF. The rearrangement joins TRBV18 to TRBJ1-5; no reliable D call. The germline V and J ends were trimmed by 5 bases and 3 bases, with 8 bases remaining between them. Germline V gene sequence: CDR1 KGHSH, CDR2 LQKENI. The CDR3 is 13 amino acids.

V usage is TRBV5-1 and J usage is TRBJ2-7, with TRBD2 matching 9 bases. Germline lookup yields CDR1 SGHRS and CDR2 YFSETQ. This CDR3 comprises 13 residues. With 4 bases clipped from V and 7 bases from J, the junction kept 6 bases outside the gene matches. CDR3 in DNA: TGCGCCAGCAGCCTAAGGACTAGCGATGAGCAGTACTTC. It encodes CASSLRTSDEQYF.

The gene calls are TRBV28 and TRBJ1-5, with D perhaps TRBD1 (6 bases). V shed 6 bases and J shed 7 bases, with 19 bases lying between them. This CDR3 has 15 residues. Germline V gives CDR1 MDHEN, CDR2 SYDVKM. The CDR3 region has the DNA TGTGCCAGCAGGAGTGGGGGCAGCTTAGGGCAGCCCCAGCATTTT. Its protein product is CASRSGGSLGQPQHF.

The chain recombines TRBV6-5 with TRBJ2-3; no clear D. Per the germline V gene, CDR1 is MNHEY and CDR2 is SVGAGI. The length of the CDR3 is 14 residues. Trimming removed 4 bases at V and 2 bases at J, with 10 bases between. For the CDR3, the DNA is TGTGCCAGCAGTTTGCAACTAAACACAGATACGCAGTATTTT. This translates into CASSLQLNTDTQYF.

This clone was detected a few times. The chain has TRBV2 and TRBJ2-2; the match to TRBD1 covers 8 bases. CDR3 length: 14 residues. V lost 11 bases to trimming and J lost 2 bases; unmatched junction nucleotides: 7. Germline V gene sequence: CDR1 SNHLY, CDR2 FYNNEI. The CDR3 nucleotides read TGTGCCGGACGGGGACAGGTTAACACCGGGGAGCTGTTTTTT. It translates to CAGRGQVNTGELFF.

This chain uses TRBV10-3 with TRBJ1-1; D not certain. V was shortened by 2 bases and J by 2 bases, with 9 bases between the two germline ends. This CDR3 has 14 residues. Germline V gene lookup returns CDR1 ENHRY and CDR2 SYGVKD. DNA for the CDR3: TGTGCCATCAGTGAGGCAGGAGGTAACACTGAAGCTTTCTTT. Amino acids: CAISEAGGNTEAFF.

The genes are TRBV25-1 and TRBJ2-3; TRBD2 matches at 10 bases. The germline gives CDR1 MGHDK, CDR2 SYGVNS. V lost 1 base to trimming and J lost 1 base; unmatched junction nucleotides: 2. The CDR3 runs to 16 residues. The DNA of the CDR3 is TGTGCCAGCAGTGAATGGCTAGCGGGGGGCACAGATACGCAGTATTTT. Translation gives CASSEWLAGGTDTQYF.

Comments on this clone: The sample contains more than one DNA sequence encoding this CDR3. CDR3 coding DNA: TGTGCCAGCAGTTTGTTGCGCTACGAGCAGTACTTC. Its protein is CASSLLRYEQYF. The chain is built from TRBV28 and TRBJ2-7; the D is unclear. The ends were cut back, 3 bases at V and 3 bases at J, with 6 bases in the middle. Germline values: CDR1 MDHEN, CDR2 SYDVKM. The CDR3 is 12 amino acids.

The chain recombines TRBV2 with TRBJ2-5; D is perhaps TRBD2 (5 bases). CDR1 SNHLY and CDR2 FYNNEI come from the germline V gene. CDR3 length equals 12 residues. V lost 6 bases to trimming and J lost 4 bases, with 9 bases between them. The chain's CDR3 is CASSPRGETQYF. As DNA, the CDR3 is TGTGCCAGCAGCCCTCGGGGAGAGACCCAGTACTTC.

This clone was seen more than once but under ten times. V usage is TRBV7-2 and J usage is TRBJ2-5; TRBD1 matches 8 bases. This CDR3 region has 16 residues. CDR1 is SGHTA, CDR2 FQGNSA, per germline. With 3 bases clipped from V and 1 base from J, the junction kept 7 bases outside the gene matches. The CDR3 DNA is TGTGCCAGCAGCTTCCAGGGGGCCCCCGTCCAAGAGACCCAGTACTTC. Its translation is CASSFQGAPVQETQYF. Full variable domain (missing parts from reference TRBV7-2 and TRBJ2-5): GAGVSQSPSNKVTEKGKDVELRCDPISGHTALYWYRQSLGQGLEFLIYFQGNSAPDKSGLPSDRFSAERTGGSVSTLTIQRTQQEDSAVYLCASSFQGAPVQETQYFGPGTRLLVL.

The chain carries TRBV29-1 and TRBJ1-4; no clear D gene. The CDR3 contains 11 residues. V lost 7 bases to trimming and J lost 6 bases, with 9 bases between them. Looked up from germline, CDR1 is SQVTM and CDR2 is ANQGSEA. The CDR3 bases are TGCAGCGCGTGGGCAGATGAAAAACTGTTTTTT. It encodes CSAWADEKLFF. Complete variable domain (other parts from reference TRBV29-1 and TRBJ1-4): SAVISQKPSRDICQRGTSLTIQCQVDSQVTMMFWYRQQPGQSLTLIATANQGSEATYESGFVIDKFPISRPNLTFSTLTVSNMSPEDSSIYLCSAWADEKLFFGSGTQLSVL.

The chain is built from TRBV5-6 and TRBJ2-1; tentative D call: TRBD1 (6 bases). V lost 2 bases and J 10 bases, leaving 13 bases between the germline ends. The germline gives CDR1 SGHDT, CDR2 YYEEEE. The CDR3 runs to 13 residues. CDR3 nucleotides: TGTGCCAGCAGCTTCGGCAGGGGTGGGGAGCAGTTCTTC. The encoded protein is CASSFGRGGEQFF. Complete variable domain (other parts from reference TRBV5-6 and TRBJ2-1): DAGVTQSPTHLIKTRGQQVTLRCSPKSGHDTVSWYQQALGQGPQFIFQYYEEEERQRGNFPDRFSGHQFPNYSSELNVNALLLGDSALYLCASSFGRGGEQFFGPGTRLTVL.

The rearrangement uses TRBV6-5 and TRBJ1-4, with 8 positions matching TRBD1. Losses at the gene ends were 6 bases for V and 6 bases for J; bases not matched to a gene: 3. This CDR3 is 13 amino acids long. CDR1 and CDR2 (germline): MNHEY, SVGAGI. The CDR3, as DNA: TGTGCCAGCAGGGAGACAGGGGATGAAAAACTGTTTTTT. Protein product: CASRETGDEKLFF.

The V call is TRBV21-1, the J call TRBJ2-7; the table's TRBD1 call for D was not verified on the DNA. TRBV21-1 is shown as a pseudogene. The CDR3 sequence is 17 residues long. CDR3 residues: CASSKSPRQGVCYEQYF. CDR3 DNA: TGTGCCAGCAGCAAAAGCCCCAGACAGGGGGTTTGCTACGAGCAGTACTTC.

The rearrangement joins TRBV9 to TRBJ1-1, with D possibly matching TRBD1 (6 bases). Per the germline V gene, CDR1 is SGDLS and CDR2 is YYNGEE. The CDR3 extends over 13 amino acids. Trimming left V 0 bases short and J 11 bases short, with 14 bases between. The CDR3 DNA is TGTGCCAGCAGCGTAGGGGCACAGGGAGGGGCTTTCTTT. It specifies CASSVGAQGGAFF.

The CDR3 reads CSVATGTSGTIGETQYF. CDR3 coding DNA: TGCAGCGTTGCGACCGGGACTAGCGGGACCATTGGGGAGACCCAGTACTTC. V and J are TRBV29-1 and TRBJ2-5, with 13 bases lining up with TRBD2. CDR1 SQVTM and CDR2 ANQGSEA come from the germline V gene. This CDR3 spans 17 amino acids. The trim removed 4 bases at V and 5 bases at J, leaving 13 bases unmatched.

The chain links TRBV12-5 to TRBJ2-1, with TRBD2 identical over 10 bases. The V and J ends lost 5 bases and 9 bases, in that order; junction bases with no gene match: 7. The CDR3 has 14 amino acids. Germline V gene data show CDR1 as LGHNT and CDR2 as FRNRAP. CDR3 protein: CASGGLAGAGEQFF. The CDR3 bases are TGTGCTAGTGGTGGTCTAGCGGGGGCCGGTGAGCAGTTCTTC.